Each of the 8 T cell receptor beta chains below was sequenced from the same sample in a study of technical replicates of blood from several donors (dated by TCRdb to 2016 to 2017). The library was prepared using the immunoSEQ multiplex PCR assay. Sourced from immuneACCESS, this table was stored by TCRdb with only in-frame sequences that have V and J called. A share of the clones is absent; for the studies checked, an unresolved V gene accounts for under half, and the remainder has no known explanation. This sample lists tens of thousands of clones; over 85% were detected once. The top ten constitute roughly 0.39% of the sample. The specimen sequenced was T cells isolated from PBMCs. The receptors stem from a human donor in good health.

The J gene is TRBJ2-3, the V gene TRBV29-1, with 8 bases lining up with TRBD2. J lost 4 bases, V lost 4 bases, and 7 bases had no gene match. CDR3 length: 14 amino acids. Per the germline V gene, CDR1 is SQVTM and CDR2 is ANQGSEA. CDR3 region: CSVVPAGVSDTQYF. The CDR3 region has the DNA TGCAGCGTTGTCCCAGCGGGAGTTTCAGATACGCAGTATTTT.

The V and J genes are TRBV7-8 and TRBJ2-7; tentatively, D is TRBD1 (5 bases). The germline V gene encodes CDR1 SGHVS and CDR2 FQNEAQ. Trimming left V 1 base short and J 2 bases short, with 12 bases between. The CDR3 runs to 15 residues. Written as DNA, the CDR3 is TGTGCCAGCAGCTTAGGGGGCGCGTACCCCTACGAGCAGTACTTC. This translates into CASSLGGAYPYEQYF.

The chain is built from TRBV9 and TRBJ2-3; D possibly corresponds to TRBD1 (5 bases). Trimming left V 4 bases short and J 3 bases short, with 15 bases between. CDR1 is SGDLS and CDR2 is YYNGEE in the germline V gene. CDR3 length: 15 amino acids. The CDR3 spells CASSYSGQGTDTQYF. The CDR3 nucleotides read TGTGCCAGCAGCTATAGTGGGCAGGGAACAGATACGCAGTATTTT.

The chain recombines TRBV15 with TRBJ1-2, with D perhaps matching TRBD1 (5 bases). Germline assignment: CDR1 LNHNV and CDR2 YYDKDF (reference sequence). The CDR3 is 14 amino acids. Trimming left V 0 bases short and J 2 bases short, with 7 bases between. The CDR3 nucleotides are TGTGCCACCAGCAGAGATCGGACAAACTATGGCTACACCTTC. This translates into CATSRDRTNYGYTF.

The V gene is TRBV6-1, the J gene TRBJ1-5; D uncertain. Trimming removed 8 bases from V and 0 bases from J, with 14 bases in between. Germline CDR1 is MNHNS and CDR2 is SASEGT. This CDR3 contains 15 residues. CDR3 DNA: TGTGCCAGCTGGAATGGACTTACTAGCAATCAGCCCCAGCATTTT. Its protein product is CASWNGLTSNQPQHF.

This chain links TRBV9 with TRBJ2-1; TRBD1 matches at 7 bases. Germline lookup yields CDR1 SGDLS and CDR2 YYNGEE. The CDR3 length is 13 residues. Germline trimming cut 3 bases from V and 9 bases from J; bases unmatched to any gene: 6. CDR3 in DNA: TGTGCCAGCAGCGAAAGACAGGGTTTTGAGCAGTTCTTC. It specifies CASSERQGFEQFF.

This clone came up once. The chain carries TRBV21-1 and TRBJ2-7; the table's D gene call, TRBD2, was not cross checked with the DNA. TRBV21-1 is annotated as a pseudogene. The CDR3 spans 16 residues. This CDR3 is CASSNWKSGSSHEQYF. The DNA of the CDR3 is TGTGCCAGCAGCAATTGGAAAAGCGGGAGCAGCCACGAGCAGTACTTC.

V gene TRBV19 combines with J gene TRBJ2-5, with no clear D. CDR3 size: 12 residues. Trimming removed 5 bases from V and 2 bases from J, with 6 bases in between. Per germline, CDR1 LNHDA and CDR2 SQIVND (reference sequence). The CDR3 bases are TGTGCCAGTAGTTCGGTGCAAGAGACCCAGTACTTC. Translated: CASSSVQETQYF.